This section outlines one T cell receptor (beta chain) sequence together with its context. This clone was found a few times. Its antigen remains undetermined. No clone much larger than this one lies a single base away; base qualities are absent. The sample is drawn from a study of Ad26.COV2.S vaccination and SARS-CoV-2 variants (dated by TCRdb to 2020 to 2023). Describing the broader study: Donors in the vaccine arm were drawn from COV1001, a phase I-IIa trial of Ad26.COV2.S in healthy adults that was multicentre, randomized, double-blind and placebo-controlled. Sequencing of the TCRbeta repertoire served to evaluate the specificity and breadth of SARS-CoV-2-reactive T cell receptors following Ad26.COV2.S vaccination. Ad26.COV2.S was administered intramuscularly at a dose of 5x10^10 or 1x10^11 viral particles, either as one shot or as two shots given 56 days apart. The TCR-sequenced set comprised approximately 30 samples: some 19 Ad26.COV2.S vaccine recipients, 5 placebo recipients and 8 SARS-CoV-2 convalescent individuals. Trial participants were randomized into five groups of five, in which low-dose or high-dose Ad26.COV2.S was given once or twice, or placebo was given on both occasions. Investigators remained blinded to trial group allocation during experiments and outcome assessment.

Results the study describes overall, beyond this receptor: The study lacked the statistical power to compare responses across vaccine doses or regimens. According to the authors, total T cell responses may have been underestimated by the TCR breadth and depth analyses. Higher spike-specific TCR breadth was observed in Ad26.COV2.S recipients than in placebo recipients (P = 0.0014). Substantial breadth of spike-specific CD8+ and CD4+ T cell responses was reported after vaccination. Comparable non-spike TCR breadth was observed between vaccine and placebo recipients, consistent with only spike being contained in the vaccine.

The sample's treatment or condition label, decoded: some 20 received Ad26.COV2.S at low or high dose, single or two shots; about 5 received placebo; per-sample allocation not given. For vaccine and placebo recipients, the sequenced repertoires came from samples collected on day 63 after the first injection. Between 29 July and 7 August 2020, Cohort 1b enrolled 20 to 30 adults aged 18-55 years at one site in Boston, USA. Ad26.COV2.S was a replication-incompetent adenovirus type 26 vector that expressed a prefusion-stabilized SARS-CoV-2 spike protein derived from the original Wuhan strain. The CDR3 holds 16 amino acids from the cysteine to the phenylalanine. CDR3 DNA is the only sequence kept; it has 48 bases, read in frame from the first base. V sheds 4 bases and J sheds 6 bases, leaving 19 bases between their ends. CDR1 and CDR2 are read off the germline V gene (reference sequence) as SEHNR and FQNEAQ.

The immunoSEQ Assay was used to sequence TCRbeta CDR3 regions. After extraction, genomic DNA underwent amplification by bias-controlled multiplex PCR, followed by high-throughput sequencing. The authors processed their data as follows. To quantify the absolute abundance of each unique TCRbeta CDR3 region, sequences were collapsed and filtered. T cell fraction was estimated by normalization of TCRbeta template counts to usable DNA, with usable DNA being measured through amplification of reference genes present in all nucleated cells. Repertoire TCRs were annotated as SARS-CoV-2-specific when V gene, CDR3 amino acid sequence and J gene were exactly matched to a known reactive TCR set. The reference SARS-CoV-2 TCR set came from MIRA and was filtered for enrichment in COVID-19-positive ImmuneCODE repertoires, removing public or cross-reactive TCRs. Using the MIRA antigens, annotated TCRs were further analysed by specific ORF or by position within an ORF. Breadth was defined as annotated unique rearrangements over total unique productive rearrangements; depth was the summed frequency of those rearrangements. Two-sided Wilcoxon rank-sum tests were used to compare TCR breadth between groups. TCRdb provides this immuneACCESS table in a form limited to in-frame rearrangements. Some clones are lacking; in checked studies, under half of them reflect an unresolved V gene, and why the rest are absent is not known. V and J calls and clone size are copied from that table; D and trimming were computed from the DNA. The sample profile shows 400,000 to 500,000 clones; about 91% of them were found once. The ten most abundant clones make up about 2.7% of the sample.

The rearranged chain carries TRBV7-9 and TRBJ2-1; the best D guess is TRBD2, with 6 bases matching. Sequencing was performed on peripheral blood, taken in a trial of Ad26.COV2.S vaccine versus placebo. The receptor comes from a person between 18 and 60 years old who received the Ad26.COV2.S COVID-19 vaccine or a placebo. In nucleotides, the sequence is TGTGCCAGCAGCTCCTGGGGGACTTCGACCACCAATGAGCAGTTCTTC. Translated, this gives CASSSWGTSTTNEQFF.